The rows below give T cell receptor beta chains drawn from one sample of a study of blood T cell repertoires in COVID-19. Using immunoSEQ multiplex PCR, the repertoire was profiled, and TCRdb retains in-frame clones only, with some absent. The profile shows 95,000 to 150,000 clones, roughly 87% of them singletons. The sample comprised peripheral blood. The receptors derive from an elderly woman with acute or convalescent COVID-19. Both conserved end residues are part of each CDR3. D genes are given only for firm matches. The listing skips clone size in some rows; elsewhere it reads once, few, many or a size class.

size	V	D	J	DNA	CDR3
few	TRBV4-2	TRBD1	TRBJ2-1	TGTGCCAGCAGCCAAGAGGGGACAGCTTATAATGAGCAGTTCTTC	CASSQEGTAYNEQFF
once	TRBV5-1	-	TRBJ1-3	TGCGCCAGCAGCTTGGGGACGGGAAGAAACACCATATATTTT	CASSLGTGRNTIYF
few	TRBV24-1	TRBD1	TRBJ1-4	TGTGCCACCAGTGATTCAGGACAGGGAAATGAAAAACTGTTTTTT	CATSDSGQGNEKLFF
-	TRBV29-1	TRBD1	TRBJ1-1	TGCAGCGTTCTTATATCAGTGGCCAGGGGGTCTCTAATGAACACTGAAGCTTTCTTT	CSVLISVARGSLMNTEAFF
once	TRBV7-8	-	TRBJ2-3	TGTGCCAGCAGCCGTGGGCTCACAGATACGCAGTATTTT	CASSRGLTDTQYF
-	TRBV14	-	TRBJ2-4	TGTGCCAGCAGCCGACTAGCCAAAAACATTCAGTACTTC	CASSRLAKNIQYF
-	TRBV10-3	-	TRBJ1-1	TGTGCCATCAGGGTGGCAGGGCCGAGTACTGAAGCTTTCTTT	CAIRVAGPSTEAFF
-	TRBV11-2	-	TRBJ1-1	TGTGCCAGCAGCTTAGTTGGAGCAGGGGTGATCCTCACTGAAGCTTTCTTT	CASSLVGAGVILTEAFF
-	TRBV11-3	-	TRBJ2-1	TGTGCCAGCAGCTTAGGAGGAAAGGAGCAGTTCTTC	CASSLGGKEQFF
-	TRBV9	-	TRBJ1-6	TGTGCCAGCAGCGTAGGTTCACAGACAGATAATTCACCCCTCCACTTT	CASSVGSQTDNSPLHF
-	TRBV12-5	-	TRBJ2-7	TGTGCTAGTGGTTTTAACCGAGACCCCCCGCGAGGGCAGTACTTC	CASGFNRDPPRGQYF
once	TRBV5-5	TRBD1	TRBJ1-2	TGTGCCAGCAGCTTCAGGCAGGGGGGCGCTTATGGCTACACCTTC	CASSFRQGGAYGYTF
-	TRBV6-5	TRBD1	TRBJ1-2	TGTGCCAGCAGTTCTGGACAGGGATATGGCTACACCTTC	CASSSGQGYGYTF
-	TRBV5-1	-	TRBJ1-2	TGCGCCAGCAGCTTGGGCGCCGGGACAAGCTATGGCTACACCTTC	CASSLGAGTSYGYTF
-	TRBV15	TRBD2	TRBJ2-1	TGTGCCACCAGCAGAGACATGGCTAGCGGCTACAATGAGCAGTTCTTC	CATSRDMASGYNEQFF